The 4 T cell receptor beta chains in this list originate from one sample, sequenced in a study of T cells in Graves' hyperthyroidism and ophthalmopathy. Amplification yielded TCR beta CDR3 regions, with RNA transcripts as the source. When the TCR CDR3 underwent first-round RT-PCR, the HTBI primer set was used. One entry per CDR3 protein, called by TCRdb with MiXCR from the multiplex PCR reads. Of about 300,000 distinct CDR3 sequences in the sample, roughly a fifth are singletons; the top ten hold roughly 39%. Sample: blood. The source is a man in his fifties with Graves' ophthalmopathy.

This chain joins TRBV28 and TRBJ2-5, with a tentative D call TRBD1 (5 bases). This CDR3 is built from 12 residues. Trimming pared 6 bases from V and 5 bases from J, leaving 10 bases between. Germline CDR1 is MDHEN and CDR2 is SYDVKM. The CDR3 DNA follows: TGTGCCAGCAGGGGGCGCGAGGAGACCCAGTACTTC. Its protein product is CASRGREETQYF.

This clonotype was observed at least ten times. The gene calls are TRBV3-1 and TRBJ2-7, with D unclear. The germline gives CDR1 LGHDT, CDR2 YNNKEL (reference sequence). This CDR3 contains 14 residues. Trimming pared 0 bases from V and 3 bases from J, leaving 9 bases between. CDR3 amino acids: CASSQDSENYEQYF. In nucleotides, the CDR3 is TGTGCCAGCAGCCAAGATTCTGAAAACTACGAGCAGTACTTC.

This clonotype was observed many times. CDR3 protein: CASSLGGGRRTDTQYF. In DNA, the CDR3 is TGTGCCAGCAGCTTAGGCGGCGGGCGACGCACAGATACGCAGTATTTT. This chain links TRBV11-2 with TRBJ2-3; maybe TRBD2 (5 bases). CDR3 length: 16 residues. Trimming removed 1 base from V and 1 base from J, with 12 bases in between. CDR1 and CDR2 (germline): SGHAT, FQNNGV.

This clonotype has a count of ten or more. The rearrangement uses TRBV5-1 and TRBJ2-7; 7 nucleotides align to TRBD2. The germline V gene encodes CDR1 SGHRS and CDR2 YFSETQ. The CDR3 is 13 amino acids. Germline trimming cut 2 bases from V and 3 bases from J; bases unmatched to any gene: 2. The CDR3 DNA is TGCGCCAGCAGCTTAGCGGGGCACTACGAGCAGTACTTC. This encodes CASSLAGHYEQYF.